Sequencing of this TCR beta chain was carried out in a study of cytomegalovirus exposure and HLA in healthy donors. About the research overall: A prior study identified 90 million to 120 million unique TCR beta sequences from 180 million or so T cells. Study-level points and caveats: It is likely that the observed cluster of highly shared sequence variants was a sequencing artifact. According to the study, around 150 TCR beta chains were cytomegalovirus-associated.

Details on this clone: Antigen: not known.

The CDR3 is 13 residues long. Germline values: CDR1 SEHNR, CDR2 FQNEAQ (reference sequence). Trimming cost V 0 bases and J 8 bases, with 10 bases left between them. Healthy bone marrow donors made up the donor group. PCR used 60 Vbeta primers and 13 Jbeta primers. Method: immunoSEQ multiplex PCR; TCRdb's copy keeps in-frame clones and lacks some. The sample yields 95,000 to 120,000 clones, about 61% seen once. The source of this sequence is a man aged 18 to 35 in good health and CMV-seropositive. V and J are TRBV7-9 and TRBJ1-2; perhaps TRBD1 as D (5 bases). The material sequenced was PBMCs. The CDR3 region is CASSLAAGLGYTF. The CDR3 DNA is TGTGCCAGCAGCTTAGCGGCAGGGCTCGGCTACACCTTC.